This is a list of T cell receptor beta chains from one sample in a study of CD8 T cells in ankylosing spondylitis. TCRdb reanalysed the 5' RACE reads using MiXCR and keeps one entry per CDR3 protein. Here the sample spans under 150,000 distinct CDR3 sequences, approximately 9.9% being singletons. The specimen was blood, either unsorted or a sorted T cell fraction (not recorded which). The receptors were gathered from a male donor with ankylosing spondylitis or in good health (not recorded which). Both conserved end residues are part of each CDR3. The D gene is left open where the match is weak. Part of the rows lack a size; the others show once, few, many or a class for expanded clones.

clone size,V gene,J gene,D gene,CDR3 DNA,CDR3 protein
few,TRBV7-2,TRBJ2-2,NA,TGTGCCAGCAGCCTGTCGGTGTCGGGGAACACCGGGGAGCTGTTTTTT,CASSLSVSGNTGELFF
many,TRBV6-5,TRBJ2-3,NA,TGTGCCAGCAGCTTAGACAGGCTTACGCAGTATTTT,CASSLDRLTQYF
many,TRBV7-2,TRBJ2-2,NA,TGTGCCAGCAGCTTAGAGTACCACACCGGGGAGCTGTTTTTT,CASSLEYHTGELFF
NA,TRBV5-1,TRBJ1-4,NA,TGCGCCAGCAGGACCGGGGTCCATGAAAAACTGTTTTTT,CASRTGVHEKLFF
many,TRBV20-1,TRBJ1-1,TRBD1,TGCAGTGCTAGAGAATGGACAGGGTTGAACACTGAAGCTTTCTTT,CSAREWTGLNTEAFF
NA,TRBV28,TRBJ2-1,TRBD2,TGTGCCAGCAGTTTCGCGCCAGTGGGCGGGAGTAGTGAGCAGTTCTTC,CASSFAPVGGSSEQFF
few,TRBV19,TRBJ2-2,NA,TGTGCCATTGCCCCGCATGAGGCGGGGACCGGGGAGCTGTTTTTT,CAIAPHEAGTGELFF
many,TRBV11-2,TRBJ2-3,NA,TGTGCCTGCAGGGCCGCGGGAAAGTTGGATACGCAGTATTTT,CACRAAGKLDTQYF
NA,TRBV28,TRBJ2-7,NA,TGTGCCAGCAGTTCTGCGACCAGCTTTAAGGAGCAGTACTTC,CASSSATSFKEQYF
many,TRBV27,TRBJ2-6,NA,TGTGCCAGCACCGGACTTCGCTCTGGGGCCAACGTCCTGACTTTC,CASTGLRSGANVLTF
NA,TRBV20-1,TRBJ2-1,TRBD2,TGCAGTGCTCCCAGACTAGCGGGAGGGCCACCGTTC,CSAPRLAGGPPF
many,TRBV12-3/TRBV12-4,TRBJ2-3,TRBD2,TGTGCCAGCAGTTTAGGAGCGGGAAGGGCAGATACGCAGTATTTT,CASSLGAGRADTQYF
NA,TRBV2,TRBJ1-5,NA,TGTGCCACAACCCAGGCGGGCAGCAATCAGCCCCAGCATTTT,CATTQAGSNQPQHF
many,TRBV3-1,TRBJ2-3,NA,TGTGCCAGCAGCCAAGTTTCAGATACGCAGTATTTT,CASSQVSDTQYF
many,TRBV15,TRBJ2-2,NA,TGTGCCACCAGCAGAGTAACCGGGGAGCTGTTTTTT,CATSRVTGELFF
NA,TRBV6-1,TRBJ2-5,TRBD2,TGTGCCAGCACACTGCTGACAGCGGGAGTTGGAGAGACCCAGTACTTC,CASTLLTAGVGETQYF
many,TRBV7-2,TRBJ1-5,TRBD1,TGTGCCAGCAGCTTAGGGACAGGGTGGGGTCAGCCCCAGCATTTT,CASSLGTGWGQPQHF
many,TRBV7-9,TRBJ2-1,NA,TGTGCCAGCAGCTTAAGCTACCTTTCAGGGATAGCGCAGTTCTTC,CASSLSYLSGIAQFF
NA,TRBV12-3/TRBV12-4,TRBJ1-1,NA,TGTGCCAGCCTCCCGGACACGAACACTGAAGCTTTCTTT,CASLPDTNTEAFF
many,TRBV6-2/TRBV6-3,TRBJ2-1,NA,TGTGCCAGCAGTCACATAACGTACAATGAGCAGTTCTTC,CASSHITYNEQFF
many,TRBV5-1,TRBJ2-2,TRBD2,TGCGCCAGCAAAGGGACTAGCGGGTTCGCGAACACCGGGGAGCTGTTTTTT,CASKGTSGFANTGELFF
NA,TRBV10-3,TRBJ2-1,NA,TGTGCCATCAGTGTTGTAGGAGTCGAAAATGAGCAGTTCTTC,CAISVVGVENEQFF
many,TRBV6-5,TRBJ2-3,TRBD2,TGTGCCAGCAGTTACTCTACAGGGGGACTAGCGGGAGGGGATACGCAGTATTTT,CASSYSTGGLAGGDTQYF
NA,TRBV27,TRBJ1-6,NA,TGTGCCAGCAGTCCCAATCCGTTTAATTCACCCCTCCACTTT,CASSPNPFNSPLHF
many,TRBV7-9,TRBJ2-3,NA,TGTGCCAGCAGCTTAGGACGGCTCAACACGCAGTATTTT,CASSLGRLNTQYF
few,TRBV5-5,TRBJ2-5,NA,TGTGCCAGCAGCTTGGGGACCGCCTCAATGGGCCAGTACTTC,CASSLGTASMGQYF
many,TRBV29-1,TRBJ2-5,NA,TGCAGCGTCCCCCCGGGGACTGAAGAGACCCAGTACTTC,CSVPPGTEETQYF
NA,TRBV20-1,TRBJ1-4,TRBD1,TGCAGTGCGAGTGGACAGGGGGGAGCAACTAATGAAAAACTGTTTTTT,CSASGQGGATNEKLFF
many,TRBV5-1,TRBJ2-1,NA,TGCGCCAGCAGCGGAACCGGGACACTGGGAAACAATGAGCAGTTCTTC,CASSGTGTLGNNEQFF
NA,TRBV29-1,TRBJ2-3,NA,TGCAGCGTCGAGCTCGCACTCGGTAGGGCAGATACGCAGTATTTT,CSVELALGRADTQYF
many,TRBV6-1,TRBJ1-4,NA,TGTGCCAGCAGGCGAGGGGGTGAGAGGGAAAAACTGTTTTTT,CASRRGGEREKLFF
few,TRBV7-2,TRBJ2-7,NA,TGTGCCAGCAGCCTCGGGACCGCTCTGCAGTACTTC,CASSLGTALQYF
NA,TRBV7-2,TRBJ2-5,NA,TGTGCCAGCAGTAGGACATTGTACCAAGAGACCCAGTACTTC,CASSRTLYQETQYF